This TCR beta chain was retrieved from a study of Graves' ophthalmopathy and Graves' hyperthyroidism. Study at large: No treatment had been given when peripheral blood was collected at initial diagnosis.

Amplifying from RNA transcripts, the study obtained TCR beta CDR3 regions. Second-round multiplex PCR came after a first-round RT-PCR that employed HTBI primers. A single record per CDR3 protein comes from TCRdb applying MiXCR to the multiplex PCR reads. The table records a few hundred thousand distinct CDR3 sequences, under 20% of them present only once. This clonotype appeared many times. Germline CDR1 is DFQATT and CDR2 is SNEGSKA (reference sequence). The CDR3 loop spans 19 amino acids. V lost 2 bases, J lost 0 bases, and 20 bases lay in between. The sequence came from an adult man with Graves' ophthalmopathy. V is TRBV20-1 and J is TRBJ1-6; no definite D call. Sequencing was performed on peripheral blood. The CDR3 DNA reads TGCAGTGCTAGACGGATCAGTGCGGGCTGGAGCTCCTATAATTCACCCCTCCACTTT. It translates to CSARRISAGWSSYNSPLHF.